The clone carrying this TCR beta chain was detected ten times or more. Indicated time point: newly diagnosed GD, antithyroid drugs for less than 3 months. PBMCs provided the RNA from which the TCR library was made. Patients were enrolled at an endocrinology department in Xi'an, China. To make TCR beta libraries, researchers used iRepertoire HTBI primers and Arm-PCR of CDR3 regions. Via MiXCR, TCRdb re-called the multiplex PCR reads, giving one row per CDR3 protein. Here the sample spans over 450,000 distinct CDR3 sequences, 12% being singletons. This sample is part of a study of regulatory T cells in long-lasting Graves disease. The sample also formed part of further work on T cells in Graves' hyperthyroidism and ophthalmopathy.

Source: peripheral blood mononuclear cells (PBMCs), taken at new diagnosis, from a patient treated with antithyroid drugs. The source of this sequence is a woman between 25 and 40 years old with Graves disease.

The CDR3 region has the DNA TGTGCCTGGAGTGTAAGAGGGACCGAGGGTGAAGCTTTCTTT. This encodes CAWSVRGTEGEAFF. The J gene is TRBJ1-1, the V gene TRBV30, with TRBD1 as a possible D gene (5 bases). V lost 0 bases and J lost 7, with 15 bases in between. Per germline, CDR1 GTSNPN and CDR2 SVGIG (reference sequence). CDR3 size: 14 residues.